This T cell receptor (beta chain) stems from a study of beta chain features in type 1 diabetes. Study-wide results and limits: The study found fewer insertions and more deletions at VDJ junctions in type 1 diabetes patients. Cells with high TCR expression could be over-represented when cDNA is sequenced. Moderately but significantly shorter TCRB CDR3s were found in Type 1 diabetes patients in all four CD4+ subsets.

Per germline, CDR1 SNHLY and CDR2 FYNNEI. The V segment lost 4 bases and the J segment 4 bases; nucleotides outside the gene matches: 4. This CDR3 is built from 14 residues. To note about this clone: The antigen is undetermined.

Reverse transcribing all isolated RNA meant expressed TCRB transcripts were sequenced. Libraries were prepared by immunoSEQ multiplex PCR; TCRdb keeps only in-frame clonotypes and omits some of them. The sample includes around 600,000 clones, around 12% of them seen just once. A heparinised blood draw that averaged around 0.12 L was obtained once from each donor. The authors sorted CD4+ naive, central memory, regulatory and stem cell-like memory cells via CD45RO/CCR7/CD25/CD127/CD95/CD27. This chain uses TRBV2 with TRBJ1-5, with 7 positions matching TRBD1. The sequence came from a man aged 30 to 39 with type 1 diabetes. The specimen was naive CD4+ T cells from blood. This CDR3 is CASSGGTDNQPQHF. For the CDR3, the DNA is TGTGCCAGCAGTGGAGGGACAGATAATCAGCCCCAGCATTTT.